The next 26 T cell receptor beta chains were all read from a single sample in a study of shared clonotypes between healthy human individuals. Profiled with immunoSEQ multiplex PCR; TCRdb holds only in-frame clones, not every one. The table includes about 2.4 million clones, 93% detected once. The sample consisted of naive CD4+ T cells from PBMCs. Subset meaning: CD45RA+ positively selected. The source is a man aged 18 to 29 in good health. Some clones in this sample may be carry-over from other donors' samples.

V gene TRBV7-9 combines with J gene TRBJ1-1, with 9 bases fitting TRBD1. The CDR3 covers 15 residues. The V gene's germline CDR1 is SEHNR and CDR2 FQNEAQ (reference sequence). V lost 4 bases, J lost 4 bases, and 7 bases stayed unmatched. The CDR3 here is CASSSGTGTFTEAFF. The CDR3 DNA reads TGTGCCAGCAGCTCCGGGACAGGGACCTTCACTGAAGCTTTCTTT.

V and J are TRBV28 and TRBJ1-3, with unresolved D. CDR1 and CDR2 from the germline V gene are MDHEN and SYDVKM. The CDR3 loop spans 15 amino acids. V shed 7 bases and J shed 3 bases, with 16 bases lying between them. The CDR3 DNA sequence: TGTGCCAGCACCCCCCGAAGGGAATATGGAAACACCATATATTTT. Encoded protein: CASTPRREYGNTIYF.

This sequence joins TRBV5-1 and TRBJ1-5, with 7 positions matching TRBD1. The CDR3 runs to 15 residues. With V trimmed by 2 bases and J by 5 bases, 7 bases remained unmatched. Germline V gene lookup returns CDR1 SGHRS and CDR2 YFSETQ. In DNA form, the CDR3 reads TGCGCCAGCAGCTTCGGCGGGACAGAGGATCAGCCCCAGCATTTT. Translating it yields CASSFGGTEDQPQHF.

The DNA for the CDR3 is TGTGCCAGCAGCCCTGTCGGTAGCGGGAGCCTTCGGGGCCAAGAGACCCAGTACTTC. It is translated as CASSPVGSGSLRGQETQYF. The genes are TRBV7-9 and TRBJ2-5, with 9 bases that match TRBD2. Germline CDR1 SEHNR, CDR2 FQNEAQ (reference sequence). The V segment lost 5 bases and the J segment 1 base; nucleotides outside the gene matches: 17. The length of the CDR3 is 19 residues.

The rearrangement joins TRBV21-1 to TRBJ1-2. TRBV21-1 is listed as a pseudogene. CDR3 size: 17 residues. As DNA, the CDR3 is TGTGCCAGCAGCAAAGCGGGAAAAAGGTGTCGAAAGGGAGGCTACACCTTC. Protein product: CASSKAGKRCRKGGYTF.

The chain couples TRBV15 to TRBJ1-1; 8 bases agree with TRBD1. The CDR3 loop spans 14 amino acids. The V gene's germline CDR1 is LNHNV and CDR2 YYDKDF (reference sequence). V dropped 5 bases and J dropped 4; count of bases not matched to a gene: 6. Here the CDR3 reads CATSPTGDSTEAFF. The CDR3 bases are TGTGCCACCAGCCCGACAGGGGACTCCACTGAAGCTTTCTTT.

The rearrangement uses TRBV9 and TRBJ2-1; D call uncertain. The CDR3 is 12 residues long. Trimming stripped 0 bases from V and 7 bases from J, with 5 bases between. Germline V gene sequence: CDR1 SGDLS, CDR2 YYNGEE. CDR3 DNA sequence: TGTGCCAGCAGCGTAGCCAGAAATGAGCAGTTCTTC. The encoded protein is CASSVARNEQFF.

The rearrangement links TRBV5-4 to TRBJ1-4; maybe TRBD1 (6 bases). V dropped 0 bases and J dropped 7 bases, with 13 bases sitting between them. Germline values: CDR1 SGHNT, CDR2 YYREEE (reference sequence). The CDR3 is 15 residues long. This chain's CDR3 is CASSLDRAVGEKLFF. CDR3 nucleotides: TGTGCCAGCAGCTTGGACAGGGCGGTAGGTGAAAAACTGTTTTTT.

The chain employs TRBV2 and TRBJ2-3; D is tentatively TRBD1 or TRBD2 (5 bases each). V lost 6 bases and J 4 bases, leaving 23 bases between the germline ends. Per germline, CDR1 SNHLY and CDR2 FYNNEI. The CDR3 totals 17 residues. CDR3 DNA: TGTGCCAGCAGCCCGACCCGGGGCAGGGTCGGTCCAGATACGCAGTATTTT. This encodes CASSPTRGRVGPDTQYF.

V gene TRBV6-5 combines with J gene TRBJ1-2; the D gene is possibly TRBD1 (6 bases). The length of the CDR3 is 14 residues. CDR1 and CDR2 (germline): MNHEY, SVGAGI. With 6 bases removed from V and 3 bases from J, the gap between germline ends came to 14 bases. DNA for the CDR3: TGTGCCAGCAGATTGTCCGGGGGCGACTATGGCTACACCTTC. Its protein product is CASRLSGGDYGYTF.

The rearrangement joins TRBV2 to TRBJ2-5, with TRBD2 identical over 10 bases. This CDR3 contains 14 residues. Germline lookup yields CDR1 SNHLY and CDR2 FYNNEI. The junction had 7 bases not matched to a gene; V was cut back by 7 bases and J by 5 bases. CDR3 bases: TGTGCCAGCAAAGAGCGGGAGGGCCAGGAGACCCAGTACTTC. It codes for CASKEREGQETQYF.

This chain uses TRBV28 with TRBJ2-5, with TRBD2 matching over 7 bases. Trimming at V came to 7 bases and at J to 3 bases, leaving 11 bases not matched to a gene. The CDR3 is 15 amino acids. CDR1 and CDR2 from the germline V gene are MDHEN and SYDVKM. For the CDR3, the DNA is TGTGCCAGCATTAGCGCTAGCGGAGGGGAAGAGACCCAGTACTTC. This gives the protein CASISASGGEETQYF.

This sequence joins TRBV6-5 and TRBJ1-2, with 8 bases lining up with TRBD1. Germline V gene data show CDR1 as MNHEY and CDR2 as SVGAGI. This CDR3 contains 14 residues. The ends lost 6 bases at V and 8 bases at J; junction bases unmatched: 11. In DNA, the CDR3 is TGTGCCAGCAGGCGGGACAGGAAAATAGGGGGCTACACCTTC. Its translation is CASRRDRKIGGYTF.

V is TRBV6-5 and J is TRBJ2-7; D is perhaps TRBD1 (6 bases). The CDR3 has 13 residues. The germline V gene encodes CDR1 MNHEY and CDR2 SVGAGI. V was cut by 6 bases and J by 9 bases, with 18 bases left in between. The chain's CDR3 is CASSPPGQLGQYF. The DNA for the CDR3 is TGTGCCAGCAGCCCCCCCGGACAGTTAGGGCAGTACTTC.

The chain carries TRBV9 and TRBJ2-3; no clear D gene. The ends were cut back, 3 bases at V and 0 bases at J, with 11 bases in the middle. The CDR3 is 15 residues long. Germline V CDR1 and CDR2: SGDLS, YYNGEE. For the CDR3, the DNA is TGTGCCAGCAGCGCCCGAGGACGCAGCACAGATACGCAGTATTTT. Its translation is CASSARGRSTDTQYF.

The CDR3 bases are TGTGCCAGCAGCCGCGGACCGACGGGTACGCAGTATTTT. Translating gives CASSRGPTGTQYF. The chain has TRBV11-2 and TRBJ2-3, with no clear D. With 5 bases removed from V and 8 bases from J, the gap between germline ends came to 14 bases. From germline, CDR1 is SGHAT and CDR2 FQNNGV. The CDR3 loop spans 13 amino acids.

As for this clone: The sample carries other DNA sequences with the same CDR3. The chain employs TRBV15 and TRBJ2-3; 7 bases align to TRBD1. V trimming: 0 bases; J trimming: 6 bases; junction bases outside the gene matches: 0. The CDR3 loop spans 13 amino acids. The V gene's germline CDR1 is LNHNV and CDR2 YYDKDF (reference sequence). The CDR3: CATSRDRGDTQYF. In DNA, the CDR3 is TGTGCCACCAGCAGAGACAGGGGGGATACGCAGTATTTT.

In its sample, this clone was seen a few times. CDR3 DNA sequence: TGTGCCAGCAGCTTGGGAAAGGACAGGGCCTATGGCTACACCTTC. Its protein product is CASSLGKDRAYGYTF. The V call is TRBV5-4, the J call TRBJ1-2, with 8 bases fitting TRBD1. Germline assignment: CDR1 SGHNT and CDR2 YYREEE (reference sequence). The CDR3 runs 15 residues. The ends lost 0 bases at V and 4 bases at J; junction bases unmatched: 5.

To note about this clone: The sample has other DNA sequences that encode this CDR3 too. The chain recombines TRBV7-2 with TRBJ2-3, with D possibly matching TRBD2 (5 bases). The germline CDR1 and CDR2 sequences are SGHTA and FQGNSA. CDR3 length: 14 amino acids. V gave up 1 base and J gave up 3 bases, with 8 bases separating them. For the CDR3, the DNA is TGTGCCAGCAGCTTAGTCCGCGGGACAGATACGCAGTATTTT. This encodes CASSLVRGTDTQYF. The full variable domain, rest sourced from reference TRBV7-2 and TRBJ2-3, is GAGVSQSPSNKVTEKGKDVELRCDPISGHTALYWYRQSLGQGLEFLIYFQGNSAPDKSGLPSDRFSAERTGGSVSTLTIQRTQQEDSAVYLCASSLVRGTDTQYFGPGTRLTVL.

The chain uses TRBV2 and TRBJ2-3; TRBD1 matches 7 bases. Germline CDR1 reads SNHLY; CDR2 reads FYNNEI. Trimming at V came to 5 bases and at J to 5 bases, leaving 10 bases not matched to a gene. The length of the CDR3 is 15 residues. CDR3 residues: CASSPWTGRGDTQYF. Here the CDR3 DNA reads TGTGCCAGCAGTCCTTGGACAGGTCGGGGAGATACGCAGTATTTT.

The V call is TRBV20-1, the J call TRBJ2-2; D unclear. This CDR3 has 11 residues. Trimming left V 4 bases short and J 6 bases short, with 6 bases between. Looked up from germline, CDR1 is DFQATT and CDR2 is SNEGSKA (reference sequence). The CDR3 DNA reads TGCAGTGCTAAGGCGGCCGGGGAGCTGTTTTTT. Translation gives CSAKAAGELFF.

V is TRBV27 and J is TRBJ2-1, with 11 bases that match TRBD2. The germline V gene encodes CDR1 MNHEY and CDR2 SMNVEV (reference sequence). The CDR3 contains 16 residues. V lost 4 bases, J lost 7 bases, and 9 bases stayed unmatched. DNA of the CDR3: TGTGCCAGCAGTTCTCAACGACTAGCGGGATCGAATGAGCAGTTCTTC. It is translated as CASSSQRLAGSNEQFF.

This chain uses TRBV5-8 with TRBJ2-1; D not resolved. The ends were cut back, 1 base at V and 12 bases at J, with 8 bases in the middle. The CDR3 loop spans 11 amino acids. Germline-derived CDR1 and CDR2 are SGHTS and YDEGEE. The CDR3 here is CASSLTVGQFF. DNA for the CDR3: TGTGCCAGCAGCTTGACGGTGGGGCAGTTCTTC.

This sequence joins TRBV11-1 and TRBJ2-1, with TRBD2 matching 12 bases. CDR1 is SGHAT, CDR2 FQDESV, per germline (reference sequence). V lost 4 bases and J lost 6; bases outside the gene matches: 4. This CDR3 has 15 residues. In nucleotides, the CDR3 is TGTGCCAGCAGCTACCTAGCGGGAGGGCCCAATGAGCAGTTCTTC. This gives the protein CASSYLAGGPNEQFF.

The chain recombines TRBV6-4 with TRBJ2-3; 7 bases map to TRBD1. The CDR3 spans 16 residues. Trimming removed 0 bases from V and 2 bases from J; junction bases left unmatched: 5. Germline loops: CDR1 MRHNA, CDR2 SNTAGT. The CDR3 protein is CASSDSGGRTTDTQYF. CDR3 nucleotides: TGTGCCAGCAGTGACTCAGGGGGCCGGACCACAGATACGCAGTATTTT.

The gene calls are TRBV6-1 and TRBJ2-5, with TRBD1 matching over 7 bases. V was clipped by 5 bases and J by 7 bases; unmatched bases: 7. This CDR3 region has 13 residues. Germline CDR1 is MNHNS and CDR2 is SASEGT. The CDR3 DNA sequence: TGTGCCAGCAGTACGGGGCAGGGGGTGACCCAGTACTTC. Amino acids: CASSTGQGVTQYF.